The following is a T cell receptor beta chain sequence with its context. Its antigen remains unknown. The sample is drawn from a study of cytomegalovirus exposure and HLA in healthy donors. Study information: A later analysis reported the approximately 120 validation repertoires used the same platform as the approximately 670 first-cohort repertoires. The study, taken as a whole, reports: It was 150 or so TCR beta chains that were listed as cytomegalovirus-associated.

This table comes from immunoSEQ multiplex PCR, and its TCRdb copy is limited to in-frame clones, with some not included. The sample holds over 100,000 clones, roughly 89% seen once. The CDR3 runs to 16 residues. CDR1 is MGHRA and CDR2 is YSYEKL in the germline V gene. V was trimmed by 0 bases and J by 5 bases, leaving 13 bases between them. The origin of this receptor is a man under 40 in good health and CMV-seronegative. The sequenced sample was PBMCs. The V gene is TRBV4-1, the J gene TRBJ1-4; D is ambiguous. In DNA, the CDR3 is TGCGCCAGCAGCCAAGATTTTGGGCCACCGAATGAAAAACTGTTTTTT. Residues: CASSQDFGPPNEKLFF.